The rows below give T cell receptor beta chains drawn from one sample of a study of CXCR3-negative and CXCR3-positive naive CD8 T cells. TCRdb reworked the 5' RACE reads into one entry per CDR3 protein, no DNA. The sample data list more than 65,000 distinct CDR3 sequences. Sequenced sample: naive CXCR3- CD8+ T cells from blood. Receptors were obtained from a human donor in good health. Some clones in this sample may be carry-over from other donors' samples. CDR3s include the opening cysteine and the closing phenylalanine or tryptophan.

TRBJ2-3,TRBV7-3,CASSLKAGTGVTDTQYF
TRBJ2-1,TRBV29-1,CSVDYGSGGSYNEQFF
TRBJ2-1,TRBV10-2,CASRLSGDEQFF
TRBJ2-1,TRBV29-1,CSSLTFNYNEQFF
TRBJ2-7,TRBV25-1,CASSVGYSYEQYF
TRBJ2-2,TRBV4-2,CASSQRTGDSTGELFF
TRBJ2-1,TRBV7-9,CASSPRTEFSSYNEQFF
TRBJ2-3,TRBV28,CASSRPDLGTQYF
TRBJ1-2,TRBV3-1,CASSQAPDRGRYGYTF
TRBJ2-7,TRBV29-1,CSVEVLEMRAYEQYF
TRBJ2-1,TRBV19,CASTLAGHNEQFF
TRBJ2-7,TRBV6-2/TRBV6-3,CATDPSGGVYEQYF
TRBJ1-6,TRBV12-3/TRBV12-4,CASSPYRERNSPLHF
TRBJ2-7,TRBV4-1,CASSQEDREGYEQYF
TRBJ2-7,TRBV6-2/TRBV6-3,CASRRVAYEQYF
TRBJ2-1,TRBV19,CASTSAVYNEQFF
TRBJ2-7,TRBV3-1,CASSQVSRTLFSYEQYF
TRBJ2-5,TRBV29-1,CSVENWSQETQYF
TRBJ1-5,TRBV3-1,CASSEGTSDQPQHF
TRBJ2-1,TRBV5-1,CASSLTGLSSYNEQFF
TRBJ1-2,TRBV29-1,CSVLLNNYGYTF
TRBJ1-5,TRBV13,CASSTGSQPQHF
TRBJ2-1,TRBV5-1,CASSTSGGAGNEQFF
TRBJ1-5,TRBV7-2,CASSLVIGTSNQPQHF
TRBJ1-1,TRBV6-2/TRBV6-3,CASRGQLNTEAFF
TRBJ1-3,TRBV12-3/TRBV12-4,CASSFRSSGNTIYF
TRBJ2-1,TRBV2,CARGLSYNEQFF
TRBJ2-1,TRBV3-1,CASSDRTNSNEQFF
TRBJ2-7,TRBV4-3,CASSEYSGTLYEQYF
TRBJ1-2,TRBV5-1,CASSLAGYTGYTF
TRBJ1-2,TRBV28,CASRQGAGYTF
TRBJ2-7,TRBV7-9,CASSPRDRWDEQYF
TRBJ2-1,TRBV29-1,CSVLTGSYNEQFF
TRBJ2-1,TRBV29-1,CSVEGGDQNNEQFF
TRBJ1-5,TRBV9,CASSPNGIQPQHF
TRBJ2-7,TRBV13,CASSANRGETGEQYF
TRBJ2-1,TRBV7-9,CASSLTNEQFF
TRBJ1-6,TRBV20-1,CSASREVSPLHF
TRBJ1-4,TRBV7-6,CASSSPGEGRANEKLFF
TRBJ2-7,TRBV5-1,CASSFTGRYEQYF
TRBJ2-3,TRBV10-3,CAISGGLTTITDTQYF
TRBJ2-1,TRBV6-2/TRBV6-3,CASSSGLAGASYNEQFF
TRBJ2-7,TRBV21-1,CASSTRQDSYEQYF
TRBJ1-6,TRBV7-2,CASSLRPDQGLLHF
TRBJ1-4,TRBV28,CASSPGQGAYEKLFF
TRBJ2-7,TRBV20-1,CSASDLLGSYEQYF
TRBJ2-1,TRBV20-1,CSARDYRESSYNEQFF
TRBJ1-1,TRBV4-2,CASSQVGTPSTEAFF
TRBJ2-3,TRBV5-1,CASSVDLTDTQYF